These 10 T cell receptor beta chains originate from one sample sequenced in a study of regulatory T cells in long-lasting Graves disease (dated by TCRdb to the early 2020s). The sample's time point label, in plain terms: persistent/refractory GD, antithyroid drugs over 5 years with positive TRAb. For both TCR sequencing and RNA sequencing, RNA was extracted from PBMCs using TRIzol. The library was produced with multiplex PCR. Reads for this sample came from an Illumina HiSeq 4000. To build TCR beta libraries, CDR3 regions were amplified by Arm-PCR using iRepertoire HTBI primers. In TCRdb, the public reads were trimmed at Q25 with fastp and aligned with MiXCR, with productive beta chains retained. All rows with the same CDR3 protein become a single entry with the most common DNA and genes. The sample contains 650,000 to 850,000 distinct CDR3 sequences, roughly 30% of them found a single time. Roughly 41% of the sample rests with the top ten.

The material sequenced was peripheral blood mononuclear cells (PBMCs), taken when the disease was refractory, from a patient treated with antithyroid drugs. These receptors all stem from a female donor with Graves disease.

The chain carries TRBV20-1 and TRBJ2-7, with 7 bases that match TRBD2. CDR1 is DFQATT and CDR2 is SNEGSKA in the germline V gene (reference sequence). The CDR3 sequence is 13 residues long. J lost 2 bases, V lost 3 bases, and 4 bases had no gene match. For the CDR3, the DNA is TGCAGTGCTAGTACTGGACTAGCCTACGAGCAGTACTTC. Its protein product is CSASTGLAYEQYF.

This rearrangement joins TRBV19 to TRBJ1-2, with D maybe TRBD1 (6 bases). The CDR3 has 13 residues. The V and J ends lost 9 bases and 6 bases respectively, with 17 bases between them. Germline-derived CDR1 and CDR2 are LNHDA and SQIVND (reference sequence). The chain's CDR3 is CASRTDLMNGYTF. The CDR3 nucleotides are TGTGCCAGCCGGACAGACCTTATGAATGGCTACACCTTC.

This clonotype appeared many times. This chain connects TRBV12-3 or TRBV12-4 to TRBJ2-7, with 7 bases matching TRBD1. This CDR3 has 14 amino acids. The trim removed 2 bases at V and 1 base at J, leaving 2 bases unmatched. The CDR3 loop reads CASSLPGQSYEQYF. CDR3 DNA sequence: TGTGCCAGCAGTTTACCGGGACAGTCCTACGAGCAGTACTTC.

This clonotype showed up just a few times. The V and J genes are TRBV19 and TRBJ2-7, with TRBD2 matching over 11 bases. In germline, CDR1 is LNHDA, CDR2 SQIVND (reference sequence). The V and J ends lost 5 bases and 2 bases, in that order; junction bases with no gene match: 8. The CDR3 spans 16 residues. CDR3 bases: TGTGCCAGTAGTCAAGGACTAGCGGGTATTACCTACGAGCAGTACTTC. It codes for CASSQGLAGITYEQYF.

The genes are TRBV5-4 and TRBJ2-5; D is undetermined. The end of the DNA aligns better with TRBJ2-1, so the J call may be wrong. Germline CDR1 reads SGHNT; CDR2 reads YYREEE (reference sequence). The CDR3 has 15 amino acids. The CDR3 DNA is TGTGCCAGCAGCTCCCCCTCCCCCGCGGCAAACGAGCAGTTCTTC. Its translation is CASSSPSPAANEQFF.

This clonotype was counted between two and nine times. The CDR3 DNA is TGTGCCACCAGCTCACAGGAGCCCAATCAGCCCCAGCATTTT. Translation: CATSSQEPNQPQHF. The chain links TRBV24-1 to TRBJ1-5; a weak D match, TRBD1 (5 bases). This CDR3 is 14 amino acids long. From germline, CDR1 is KGHDR and CDR2 SFDVKD. Trimming took 7 bases from V and 3 from J, leaving 12 bases between them.

This clonotype came up a few times. The chain couples TRBV3-1 to TRBJ2-2; 9 bases map to TRBD2. CDR1 and CDR2 from the germline V gene are LGHDT and YNNKEL (reference sequence). CDR3 length: 13 amino acids. The V gene end was trimmed by 6 bases and the J gene end by 13 bases; junction bases not matched to a gene: 9. The CDR3: CASSTTSGRWLFF. The CDR3 nucleotides read TGTGCCAGCAGTACGACTAGCGGTCGGTGGCTGTTTTTT.

This clonotype was recorded only once. This CDR3 fails to terminate in the conserved phenylalanine or tryptophan, so it likely reflects a read error. The chain recombines TRBV20-1 with TRBJ1-2; D uncertain. CDR1 is DFQATT, CDR2 SNEGSKA, per germline (reference sequence). The CDR3 length is 13 residues. Trimming removed 4 bases from V and 6 bases from J, with 15 bases in between. The CDR3 is CSATLDIKHGYTS. In DNA form, the CDR3 reads TGCAGTGCTACGCTCGACATTAAGCATGGCTACACCTCC.

This clonotype was picked up many times. The J gene is TRBJ2-5, the V gene TRBV7-6; 9 nucleotides match TRBD2. V was clipped by 5 bases and J by 4 bases; unmatched bases: 5. Germline V gene sequence: CDR1 SGHVS, CDR2 FNYEAQ. CDR3 length: 14 residues. Here the CDR3 reads CASSLTSGGETQYF. The CDR3, as DNA: TGTGCCAGCAGCCTGACTAGCGGAGGAGAGACCCAGTACTTC. The whole variable domain, remainder taken from reference TRBV7-6 and TRBJ2-5, is GAGVSQSPRYKVTKRGQDVALRCDPISGHVSLYWYRQALGQGPEFLTYFNYEAQQDKSGLPNDRFSAERPEGSISTLTIQRTEQRDSAMYRCASSLTSGGETQYFGPGTRLLVL.

This clonotype was recorded once. The chain carries TRBV7-9 and TRBJ2-7, with D perhaps TRBD1 (5 bases). From germline, CDR1 is SEHNR and CDR2 FQNEAQ (reference sequence). The ends were cut back, 5 bases at V and 2 bases at J, with 13 bases in the middle. CDR3 size: 14 residues. CDR3: CASSKSGIPYEQYF. CDR3 sequence (DNA): TGTGCCAGCAGCAAGTCAGGGATCCCCTACGAGCAGTACTTC.